The sequence of this TCR beta chain was determined in a study of a mutant IDH1 vaccine in newly diagnosed glioma. Study details: The patients were given eight vaccinations, one each in weeks 1, 3, 5, 7, 11, 15, 19 and 23. Vaccines were first given 4-6 weeks after radiotherapy alone, or with temozolomide cycles. The therapy given earlier, which was standard therapy, consisted of radiotherapy, temozolomide, or both, and most of the patients received both.

Time point in this sample: week 23, last vaccination. All doses held 300 ug of mutant IDH1 20-mer peptide, with topical imiquimod. As concerns this clone: What it binds is not known.

This CDR3 comprises 14 residues. With 2 bases clipped from V and 7 bases from J, the junction kept 7 bases outside the gene matches. CDR1 is SGHKS, CDR2 YYEKEE, per germline (reference sequence). The repertoire was sequenced with immunoSEQ multiplex PCR; TCRdb's copy has only in-frame clones and lacks some. This sample has 70,000 to 95,000 clones; 75% to 90% occur once, and the top ten carry around 0.77%. J is TRBJ1-2 and V is TRBV5-5; 8 bases are shared with TRBD1. The source material was PBMCs, sampled from a glioma patient whose treatment included an IDH1 peptide vaccine. The receptor's source is a woman aged 45 to 65 with glioma. This CDR3 reads CASSFGSGGLGYTF. In DNA, the CDR3 is TGTGCCAGCAGCTTCGGCTCAGGGGGCCTTGGCTACACCTTC.